The next 27 T cell receptor beta chains were all read from a single sample in a study of T cells in Graves' hyperthyroidism and ophthalmopathy. TCR beta CDR3 regions were amplified from RNA transcripts. Primed by the HTBI set, a first-round RT-PCR was run on the TCR CDR3. One entry per CDR3 protein results from TCRdb running MiXCR on the multiplex PCR reads. The sample contains around 610,000 distinct CDR3 sequences, 14% to 15% of which appear only once. The sample taken for sequencing was blood. Receptor source: a woman between 35 and 50 years old with Graves' ophthalmopathy.

V gene TRBV6-5 combines with J gene TRBJ1-3; D not resolved. Looked up from germline, CDR1 is MNHEY and CDR2 is SVGAGI. CDR3 length: 15 residues. Trimming removed 4 bases at V and 0 bases at J, with 10 bases between. The CDR3 sequence: CASSSTLHSGNTIYF. For the CDR3, the DNA is TGTGCCAGCAGTTCGACACTCCACTCTGGAAACACCATATATTTT.

Written as DNA, the CDR3 is TGCGCCAGCAGCCTAACGGGACTAGCGGGAGTAGGATGGACCGGGGAGCTGTTTTTT. Protein: CASSLTGLAGVGWTGELFF. The chain recombines TRBV5-1 with TRBJ2-2; 14 bases align to TRBD2. Germline trimming cut 4 bases from V and 5 bases from J; bases unmatched to any gene: 13. This CDR3 contains 19 residues. CDR1 and CDR2 (germline): SGHRS, YFSETQ.

This clonotype was counted at least ten times. The V gene is TRBV24-1, the J gene TRBJ2-5; a weak D match, TRBD2 (6 bases). With 3 bases removed from V and 5 bases from J, the gap between germline ends came to 21 bases. Germline CDR1 KGHDR, CDR2 SFDVKD. The CDR3 is 17 amino acids. This chain's CDR3 is CATSDPWGDPKPETQYF. The CDR3 nucleotides read TGTGCCACCAGTGATCCCTGGGGGGACCCCAAACCGGAGACCCAGTACTTC.

Note on this clonotype: A single base separates this from a much larger clone, so it may be a read error. The chain recombines TRBV28 with TRBJ2-5; tentative D call: TRBD2 (5 bases). CDR1 and CDR2 from the germline V gene are MDHEN and SYDVKM. There are 11 residues in the CDR3. The V and J ends lost 10 bases and 8 bases respectively, with 14 bases between them. The CDR3, as DNA: TGTGCCACCCGGGGAGCTGACACCCAGTACTTC. Amino acid sequence: CATRGADTQYF.

The sample holds many counts of this clonotype. The chain recombines TRBV7-3 with TRBJ2-2; 7 nucleotides agree with TRBD1. From germline, CDR1 is SGHTA and CDR2 FQGTGA. The CDR3 contains 17 residues. V lost 4 bases and J lost 4; bases outside the gene matches: 12. This chain's CDR3 is CASSSGVRQGFTGELFF. CDR3 DNA sequence: TGTGCCAGCAGCTCAGGGGTTCGACAGGGATTCACCGGGGAGCTGTTTTTT.

At least ten counts were recorded for this clonotype. The chain carries TRBV15 and TRBJ1-5; D gene ambiguous. CDR1 is LNHNV and CDR2 is YYDKDF in the germline V gene (reference sequence). The CDR3 consists of 13 residues. Between the trimmed V and J ends, which lost 0 bases and 10 bases, there was a span of 10 bases. CDR3 region: CATSREFGGPQHF. DNA of the CDR3: TGTGCCACCAGCAGAGAGTTTGGTGGTCCCCAGCATTTT.

There are many counts of this clonotype. The rearrangement links TRBV30 to TRBJ1-2; perhaps TRBD1 as D (5 bases). Germline assignment: CDR1 GTSNPN and CDR2 SVGIG (reference sequence). The CDR3 is 14 residues long. The V end lost 6 bases, the J end lost 7 bases, and 21 bases lay between the germline ends. CDR3 in amino acids: CACFMAQAAFGYTF. CDR3 nucleotides: TGTGCCTGTTTCATGGCACAGGCCGCATTTGGCTACACCTTC.

About this clonotype itself: Its ends do not fully match the called genes, so a read error is possible. V is TRBV18 and J is TRBJ2-7; D possibly corresponds to TRBD2 (5 bases). The CDR3 length is 13 residues. CDR1 is KGHSH, CDR2 LQKENI, per germline. The CDR3 region is CASSPGLDYEQHF. DNA of the CDR3: TGTGCCAGCTCACCTGGACTTGACTACGAGCAGCACTTC. Together with reference TRBV18 and TRBJ2-7, the CDR3 gives the full variable domain: NAGVMQNPRHLVRRRGQEARLRCSPMKGHSHVYWYRQLPEEGLKFMVYLQKENIIDESGMPKERFSAEFPKEGPSILRIQQVVRGDSAAYFCASSPGLDYEQHFGPGTRLTVT.

The chain uses TRBV20-1 and TRBJ1-5, with D unresolved. V shed 1 base and J shed 3 bases, with 7 bases lying between them. The CDR3 has 13 residues. The germline V gene encodes CDR1 DFQATT and CDR2 SNEGSKA (reference sequence). CDR3 in DNA: TGCAGTGCTAGAGTTGACAACAATCAGCCCCAGCATTTT. Translated: CSARVDNNQPQHF.

Only a few counts were recorded for this clonotype. The rearrangement joins TRBV11-2 to TRBJ1-1; a weak D match, TRBD1 (5 bases). V was shortened by 4 bases and J by 8 bases, with 11 bases between the two germline ends. The CDR3 has 12 amino acids. CDR1 is SGHAT and CDR2 is FQNNGV in the germline V gene. CDR3 residues: CASSSPGREAFF. In DNA form, the CDR3 reads TGTGCCAGCAGCTCCCCGGGGCGGGAAGCTTTCTTT.

This clonotype was detected many times. This chain links TRBV29-1 with TRBJ2-7, with TRBD1 as a possible D gene (6 bases). V was trimmed by 6 bases and J by 4 bases, leaving 16 bases between them. Per germline, CDR1 SQVTM and CDR2 ANQGSEA. The CDR3 consists of 13 residues. The CDR3 DNA follows: TGCAGCGTGAAGCAGGGGTCTCTTTACGAGCAGTACTTC. This translates into CSVKQGSLYEQYF.

The V call is TRBV11-1, the J call TRBJ2-7, with 16 bases identical to TRBD2. With V trimmed by 6 bases and J by 0 bases, 8 bases remained unmatched. Germline V gene data show CDR1 as SGHAT and CDR2 as FQDESV (reference sequence). This CDR3 has 18 amino acids. The CDR3 DNA follows: TGTGCCAGCAGTTATACCGGGACTAGCGGGAGGGCCTCCTACGAGCAGTACTTC. Protein product: CASSYTGTSGRASYEQYF.

As to this clonotype: Being one base from a much bigger clone, this may be a read error. The CDR3 reads CASSKRPGRLSSYEQYF. CDR3 coding DNA: TGTGCCAGCAGTAAGCGACCGGGGAGACTCAGCTCCTACGAGCAGTACTTC. The rearrangement joins TRBV28 to TRBJ2-7, with D maybe TRBD2 (5 bases). The CDR3 covers 17 residues. V gave up 5 bases and J gave up 0 bases, with 20 bases separating them. Germline V lookup: CDR1 MDHEN, CDR2 SYDVKM.

There are many counts of this clonotype. CDR3 region: CATSREAGLNNEQFF. The CDR3 DNA sequence: TGTGCCACCAGCAGAGAGGCAGGGCTCAACAATGAGCAGTTCTTC. The genes are TRBV15 and TRBJ2-1; tentative D call: TRBD1 (5 bases). The germline V gene has CDR1 LNHNV and CDR2 YYDKDF (reference sequence). CDR3 length equals 15 residues. Trimming stripped 0 bases from V and 5 bases from J, with 11 bases between.

There are many counts of this clonotype. V and J are TRBV7-8 and TRBJ2-5; 7 nucleotides line up with TRBD2. The CDR3 runs 17 residues. In germline, CDR1 is SGHVS, CDR2 FQNEAQ. J was trimmed by 1 base and V by 1 base; bases with no gene match: 9. The CDR3 protein is CASSLVSGGRRQETQYF. The CDR3 DNA reads TGTGCCAGCAGCTTAGTTTCGGGGGGACGTCGCCAAGAGACCCAGTACTTC. Filled out from reference TRBV7-8 and TRBJ2-5, the complete variable domain reads GAGVSQSPRYKVAKRGQDVALRCDPISGHVSLFWYQQALGQGPEFLTYFQNEAQLDKSGLPSDRFFAERPEGSVSTLKIQRTQQEDSAVYLCASSLVSGGRRQETQYFGPGTRLLVL.

V is TRBV28 and J is TRBJ2-5, with 11 bases that match TRBD1. The length of the CDR3 is 16 residues. Trimming removed 6 bases from V and 2 bases from J; junction bases left unmatched: 8. In germline, CDR1 is MDHEN, CDR2 SYDVKM. The CDR3 DNA is TGTGCCAGCAGCTCATCCGGGACAGGGGGACAAGAGACCCAGTACTTC. Protein product: CASSSSGTGGQETQYF.

This rearrangement joins TRBV2 to TRBJ1-5; no clear D gene. The CDR3 has 15 amino acids. From germline, CDR1 is SNHLY and CDR2 FYNNEI. V lost 0 bases and J lost 6, with 12 bases in between. The CDR3 is CASSEAYMTIQPQHF. The CDR3 DNA is TGTGCCAGCAGTGAAGCGTACATGACGATTCAGCCCCAGCATTTT.

In its sample, this clonotype was seen many times. The J gene is TRBJ2-7, the V gene TRBV6-5; D is perhaps TRBD1 (5 bases). Germline lookup yields CDR1 MNHEY and CDR2 SVGAGI. This CDR3 is built from 15 residues. V was shortened by 0 bases and J by 0 bases, with 9 bases between the two germline ends. Here the CDR3 DNA reads TGTGCCAGCAGTTACTCGATGCAGGGCTCCTACGAGCAGTACTTC. Its protein product is CASSYSMQGSYEQYF.

This clonotype was recorded at least ten times. This chain uses TRBV9 with TRBJ2-4; D may be TRBD1 or TRBD2 (5 bases each). This CDR3 is built from 15 residues. The germline gives CDR1 SGDLS, CDR2 YYNGEE. The V end lost 3 bases, the J end lost 1 base, and 11 bases lay between the germline ends. The CDR3, as DNA: TGTGCCAGCAGCGCCCGGGGCGGCGCCAAAAACATTCAGTACTTC. This gives the protein CASSARGGAKNIQYF.

This clonotype was counted at least ten times. The rearrangement joins TRBV20-1 to TRBJ1-2; 10 bases line up with TRBD1. V was clipped by 6 bases and J by 11 bases; unmatched bases: 9. Germline lookup yields CDR1 DFQATT and CDR2 SNEGSKA (reference sequence). CDR3 length: 12 amino acids. CDR3 coding DNA: TGCAGTGCGTCGACAGGGGGCGCTTTTTACACCTTC. Translated: CSASTGGAFYTF.

The sample holds many counts of this clonotype. The V gene is TRBV7-2, the J gene TRBJ2-7; TRBD2 is a possible D gene (6 bases). The germline CDR1 and CDR2 sequences are SGHTA and FQGNSA. The CDR3 has 15 amino acids. Deletions cut 1 base from V and 3 bases from J, with 13 bases between. CDR3 sequence (DNA): TGTGCCAGCAGCTTAGGTGGCGGGACTTTCTACGAGCAGTACTTC. This gives the protein CASSLGGGTFYEQYF.

A few counts support this clonotype. Since a much larger clone is just one base distant, this may be a read error. This chain links TRBV6-2 or TRBV6-3 with TRBJ2-7, with TRBD2 identical over 11 bases. V trimming: 2 bases; J trimming: 4 bases; junction bases outside the gene matches: 22. Germline loops: CDR1 MNHEY, CDR2 SVGEGT. The CDR3 consists of 21 residues. The CDR3 reads CASSYPNSGRDIPLGGYEQYF. The CDR3 bases are TGTGCCAGCAGTTACCCCAATAGCGGGAGGGACATCCCATTGGGTGGATACGAGCAGTACTTC.

The chain employs TRBV6-1 and TRBJ2-2, with D possibly matching TRBD2 (6 bases). The CDR3 is made up of 15 amino acids. Germline assignment: CDR1 MNHNS and CDR2 SASEGT. The germline V and J ends were trimmed by 4 bases and 7 bases, with 16 bases remaining between them. As DNA, the CDR3 is TGTGCCAGCAGTGGGCCCACTAGCTGGGGCGGGGAGCTGTTTTTT. Its protein product is CASSGPTSWGGELFF.

This clonotype was found many times. This chain joins TRBV14 and TRBJ1-1, with TRBD1 identical over 7 bases. Germline assignment: CDR1 SGHDN and CDR2 FVKESK. V shed 3 bases, J shed 5 bases, and the junction held 12 bases outside the gene matches. This CDR3 contains 16 residues. CDR3 loop: CASSHIITDRKTEAFF. The DNA of the CDR3 is TGTGCCAGCAGCCATATCATCACGGACAGGAAGACTGAAGCTTTCTTT. The full variable domain, in which reference TRBV14 and TRBJ1-1 provide the parts outside the CDR3, is EAGVTQFPSHSVIEKGQTVTLRCDPISGHDNLYWYRRVMGKEIKFLLHFVKESKQDESGMPNNRFLAERTGGTYSTLKVQPAELEDSGVYFCASSHIITDRKTEAFFGQGTRLTVV.

This clonotype was detected many times. The chain recombines TRBV27 with TRBJ1-2, with D possibly matching TRBD1 (5 bases). Trimming pared 5 bases from V and 6 bases from J, leaving 16 bases between. This CDR3 has 14 amino acids. In germline, CDR1 is MNHEY, CDR2 SMNVEV (reference sequence). The CDR3 bases are TGTGCCAGCAGTACCCTTGGACTGACAGATGGCTACACCTTC. This codes for CASSTLGLTDGYTF.

J is TRBJ1-1 and V is TRBV12-5; possible D gene TRBD1, 5 bases. The CDR3 length is 13 residues. CDR1 and CDR2 from the germline V gene are LGHNT and FRNRAP. The ends were cut back, 5 bases at V and 7 bases at J, with 14 bases in the middle. CDR3 DNA sequence: TGTGCTAGTGGTGGGCAGGGAAAGGATGAAGCTTTCTTT. As protein: CASGGQGKDEAFF.

The chain recombines TRBV30 with TRBJ1-3; 8 bases agree with TRBD1. CDR1 is GTSNPN and CDR2 is SVGIG in the germline V gene (reference sequence). J lost 4 bases, V lost 7 bases, and 3 bases had no gene match. This CDR3 is 12 amino acids long. The CDR3 coding sequence is TGTGCCTATGGGACAGGCGGAAACACCATATATTTT. Residues: CAYGTGGNTIYF.